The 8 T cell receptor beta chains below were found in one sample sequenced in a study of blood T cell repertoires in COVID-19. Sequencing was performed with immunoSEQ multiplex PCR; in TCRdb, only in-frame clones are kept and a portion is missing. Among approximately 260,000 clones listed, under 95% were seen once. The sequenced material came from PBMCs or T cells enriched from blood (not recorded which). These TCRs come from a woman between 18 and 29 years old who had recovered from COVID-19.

CDR3 sequence (DNA): TGTGCCAGCAGAAGGGCAGGCGGACAGGGTAATTCACCCCTCCACTTT. Protein: CASRRAGGQGNSPLHF. The chain uses TRBV7-8 and TRBJ1-6, with TRBD1 matching 8 bases. CDR1 and CDR2 (germline): SGHVS, FQNEAQ. This CDR3 is built from 16 residues. The J segment lost 6 bases and the V segment lost 6 bases, leaving 10 bases of the junction unmatched.

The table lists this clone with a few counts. The CDR3 DNA is TGTGCCAGCAGCGTAGGAGTAACGGGGGGACAGGGCTCTGAAGCTTTCTTT. It specifies CASSVGVTGGQGSEAFF. V usage is TRBV9 and J usage is TRBJ1-1, with TRBD1 matching over 9 bases. Germline V gene lookup returns CDR1 SGDLS and CDR2 YYNGEE. The V gene end was trimmed by 0 bases and the J gene end by 6 bases; junction bases not matched to a gene: 12. CDR3 length: 17 residues. Together with reference TRBV9 and TRBJ1-1, the CDR3 gives the full variable domain: DSGVTQTPKHLITATGQRVTLRCSPRSGDLSVYWYQQSLDQGLQFLIQYYNGEERAKGNILERFSAQQFPDLHSELNLSSLELGDSALYFCASSVGVTGGQGSEAFFGQGTRLTVV.

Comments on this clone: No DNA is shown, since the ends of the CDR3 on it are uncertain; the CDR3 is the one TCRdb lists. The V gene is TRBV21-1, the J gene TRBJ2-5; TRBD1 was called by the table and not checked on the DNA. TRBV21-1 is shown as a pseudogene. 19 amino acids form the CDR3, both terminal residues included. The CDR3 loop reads CASSKGRWGQGAPRETQYF.

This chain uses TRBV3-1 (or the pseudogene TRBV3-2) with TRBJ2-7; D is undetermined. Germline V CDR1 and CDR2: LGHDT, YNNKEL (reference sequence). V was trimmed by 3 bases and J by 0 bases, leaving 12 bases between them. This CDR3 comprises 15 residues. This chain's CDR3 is CASSHSAHSSYEQYF. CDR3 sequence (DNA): TGTGCCAGCAGCCACTCAGCGCATAGCTCCTACGAGCAGTACTTC.

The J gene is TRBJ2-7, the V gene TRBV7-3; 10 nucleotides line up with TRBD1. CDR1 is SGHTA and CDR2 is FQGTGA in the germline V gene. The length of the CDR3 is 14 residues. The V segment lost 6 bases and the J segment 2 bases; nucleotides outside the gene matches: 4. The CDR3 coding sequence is TGTGCCAGCAGTTCGGGGACAGGGGCCTACGAGCAGTACTTC. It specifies CASSSGTGAYEQYF.

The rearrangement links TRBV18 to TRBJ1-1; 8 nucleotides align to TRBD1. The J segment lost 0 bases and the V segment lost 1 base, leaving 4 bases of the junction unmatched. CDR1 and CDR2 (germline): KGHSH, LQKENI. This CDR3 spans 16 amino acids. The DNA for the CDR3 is TGTGCCAGCTCACCACTACAGGGGGGAATGAACACTGAAGCTTTCTTT. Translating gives CASSPLQGGMNTEAFF. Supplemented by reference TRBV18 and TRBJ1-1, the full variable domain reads NAGVMQNPRHLVRRRGQEARLRCSPMKGHSHVYWYRQLPEEGLKFMVYLQKENIIDESGMPKERFSAEFPKEGPSILRIQQVVRGDSAAYFCASSPLQGGMNTEAFFGQGTRLTVV.

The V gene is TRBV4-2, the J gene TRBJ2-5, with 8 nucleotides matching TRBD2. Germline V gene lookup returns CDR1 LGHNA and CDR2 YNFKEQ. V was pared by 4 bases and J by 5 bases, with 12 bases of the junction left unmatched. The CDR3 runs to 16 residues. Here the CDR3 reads CASSLLSGGEVETQYF. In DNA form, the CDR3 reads TGTGCCAGCAGCCTTCTCTCGGGGGGGGAGGTGGAGACCCAGTACTTC.

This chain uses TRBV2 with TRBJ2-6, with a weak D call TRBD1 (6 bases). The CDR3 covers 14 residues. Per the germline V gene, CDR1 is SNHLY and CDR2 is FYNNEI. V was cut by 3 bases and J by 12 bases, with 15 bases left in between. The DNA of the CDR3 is TGTGCCAGCAGTGATGGGACACCTCCCTTCGTCCTGACTTTC. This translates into CASSDGTPPFVLTF.